The 5 T cell receptor beta chains listed next were all sequenced from one sample in a study of shared clonotypes between healthy human individuals. The repertoire was sequenced with immunoSEQ multiplex PCR; TCRdb's copy has only in-frame clones and lacks some. The sample includes under 1,100,000 clones, about 75% seen only once; the top ten take over 1.3%. Sequenced input: memory CD4+ T cells sorted from blood. Indicated subset: CD45RA-negative fraction. The source of these receptors is a man aged 18-30 years in good health.

This clone has a single count. The chain couples TRBV12-5 to TRBJ2-1, with 7 bases matching TRBD1. The V and J ends lost 6 bases and 2 bases, in that order; junction bases with no gene match: 7. In germline, CDR1 is LGHNT, CDR2 FRNRAP. This CDR3 region has 15 residues. Here the CDR3 reads CASGPGQDPYNEQFF. CDR3 coding DNA: TGTGCTAGTGGCCCTGGACAGGATCCCTACAATGAGCAGTTCTTC.

As concerns this clone: This CDR3 is also generated by other DNA sequences in the sample. J is TRBJ1-1 and V is TRBV12-5; D call uncertain. The CDR3 totals 13 residues. V lost 3 bases and J 1 base, leaving 6 bases between the germline ends. Germline CDR1 LGHNT, CDR2 FRNRAP. The CDR3 DNA reads as TGTGCTAGTGGTTTACGGGAGAACACTGAAGCTTTCTTT. Translation: CASGLRENTEAFF.

This chain links TRBV28 with TRBJ2-7, with D possibly being TRBD1 (8 bases). This CDR3 is 14 amino acids long. Trimming took 5 bases from V and 4 from J, leaving 15 bases between them. Germline lookup yields CDR1 MDHEN and CDR2 SYDVKM. CDR3 loop: CASSGGGQDYEQYF. The CDR3 region has the DNA TGTGCCAGCAGTGGCGGGGGACAGGATTACGAGCAGTACTTC. The variable domain in full, with the rest retrieved from reference TRBV28 and TRBJ2-7, is DVKVTQSSRYLVKRTGEKVFLECVQDMDHENMFWYRQDPGLGLRLIYFSYDVKMKEKGDIPEGYSVSREKKERFSLILESASTNQTSMYLCASSGGGQDYEQYFGPGTRLTVT.

The rearrangement links TRBV15 to TRBJ1-3; D is possibly TRBD1 (5 bases). CDR3 length: 15 residues. Trimming cost V 0 bases and J 4 bases, with 10 bases left between them. CDR1 and CDR2 (germline): LNHNV, YYDKDF (reference sequence). This CDR3 is CATSRDQGYGNTIYF. The CDR3 DNA sequence: TGTGCCACCAGCAGAGATCAGGGATACGGAAACACCATATATTTT.

This chain joins TRBV6-1 and TRBJ2-3; possible D gene TRBD2, 7 bases. Trimming took off 6 bases at V and 1 base at J, with 14 bases between the two ends. This CDR3 has 15 residues. Germline CDR1 MNHNS, CDR2 SASEGT. DNA for the CDR3: TGTGCCAGCAGCCGAAAGGGGGGGGGCACAGATACGCAGTATTTT. Translated: CASSRKGGGTDTQYF.